These 16 T cell receptor beta chains originate from one sample sequenced in a study of breast tumors, draining lymph nodes, adjacent tissues. Each CDR3 protein is one row after TCRdb ran MiXCR on the multiplex PCR reads. Of about 270,000 distinct CDR3 sequences listed, roughly 30% were seen once; the top ten hold about 1.2%. Breast cancer patients provided tissue from their axillary draining lymph nodes. Sequencing was done on a sample of axillary lymph node tissue. All receptors come from a female donor with breast cancer. Some clones in this sample may be carry-over from other donors' samples.

The table lists this clonotype with many counts. The chain carries TRBV19 and TRBJ2-1; D gene unclear. The CDR3 length is 16 residues. Germline V gene lookup returns CDR1 LNHDA and CDR2 SQIVND (reference sequence). V was clipped by 0 bases and J by 0 bases, with 9 bases between them. CDR3 in DNA: TGTGCCAGTAGTATAGATTCCGGGTCCTCCTACAATGAGCAGTTCTTC. It is translated as CASSIDSGSSYNEQFF.

This clonotype was detected only a few times. The chain joins TRBV3-1 to TRBJ2-6; 8 nucleotides align to TRBD2. Per germline, CDR1 LGHDT and CDR2 YNNKEL (reference sequence). The CDR3 is made up of 15 amino acids. V shed 1 base and J 4 bases; nucleotides not matched to a gene: 0. The DNA for the CDR3 is TGTGCCAGCAGCCAAGGGACTAGCGGGGCCAACGTCCTGACTTTC. Amino acid sequence: CASSQGTSGANVLTF.

As for this clonotype: A much larger clone differs by one base, so this may be a read error. This chain connects TRBV5-6 to TRBJ2-7; no clear D. CDR1 is SGHDT and CDR2 is YYEEEE in the germline V gene. There are 14 residues in the CDR3. V was cut by 0 bases and J by 3 bases, with 10 bases left in between. In DNA form, the CDR3 reads TGTGCCAGCAGCTTGGGGGCAGCTGACTACGAGCAGTACTTC. Residues: CASSLGAADYEQYF.

There are many counts of this clonotype. The CDR3 reads CASSLIGRGDEQYF. CDR3 bases: TGTGCCAGCAGTTTAATTGGACGCGGCGACGAGCAGTACTTC. This chain connects TRBV12-3 or TRBV12-4 to TRBJ2-7, with no clear D. The germline V and J ends were trimmed by 2 bases and 5 bases, with 13 bases remaining between them. This CDR3 is built from 14 residues.

This clonotype was observed a handful of times. The chain recombines TRBV28 with TRBJ1-4; TRBD1 agrees at 7 bases. The CDR3 has 16 residues. In germline, CDR1 is MDHEN, CDR2 SYDVKM. J was trimmed by 7 bases and V by 4 bases; bases with no gene match: 12. This chain's CDR3 is CASSSPSQGGFEKLFF. DNA for the CDR3: TGTGCCAGCAGTTCCCCTTCGCAGGGGGGGTTTGAAAAACTGTTTTTT.

Notes on this clonotype: A read error may account for a junction end that differs from germline. J is TRBJ2-6 and V is TRBV18, with D possibly being TRBD1 or TRBD2 (5 bases each). This CDR3 has 18 amino acids. Germline CDR1 and CDR2: KGHSH and LQKENI. Written as DNA, the CDR3 is TGTGCCAGCTCCCTCCGGGATTTGCCGATTTCTGGGGCCGACGTCCTGACTTTC. It translates to CASSLRDLPISGADVLTF. Full variable domain (missing parts from reference TRBV18 and TRBJ2-6): NAGVMQNPRHLVRRRGQEARLRCSPMKGHSHVYWYRQLPEEGLKFMVYLQKENIIDESGMPKERFSAEFPKEGPSILRIQQVVRGDSAAYFCASSLRDLPISGADVLTFGAGSRLTVL.

This clonotype has at least ten counts. The genes are TRBV7-9 and TRBJ1-2; D is perhaps TRBD1 (5 bases). CDR1 and CDR2 from the germline V gene are SEHNR and FQNEAQ (reference sequence). The CDR3 is made up of 14 amino acids. The V gene lost 3 bases and the J gene lost 8 bases, with 16 bases spanning the gap. CDR3 DNA: TGTGCCAGCAGCTTCGAGGGAGCCCGGGGGGGCTACACCTTC. Its protein is CASSFEGARGGYTF.

This clonotype was detected ten times or more. This chain uses TRBV7-2 with TRBJ2-5, with TRBD2 matching over 9 bases. V shed 5 bases and J 2 bases; nucleotides not matched to a gene: 9. Germline CDR1 SGHTA, CDR2 FQGNSA. The length of the CDR3 is 16 residues. CDR3: CASSPWTSARQETQYF. Written as DNA, the CDR3 is TGTGCCAGCAGCCCCTGGACTAGCGCAAGACAAGAGACCCAGTACTTC.

The J gene is TRBJ2-7, the V gene TRBV7-2; 9 bases align to TRBD2. CDR1 and CDR2 from the germline V gene are SGHTA and FQGNSA. J was trimmed by 6 bases and V by 1 base; bases with no gene match: 7. This CDR3 has 15 residues. The CDR3 region is CASSLDAGGPSEQYF. CDR3 bases: TGTGCCAGCAGCTTAGACGCGGGAGGGCCCAGCGAGCAGTACTTC.

This clonotype was seen repeatedly, ten times or more. The chain's CDR3 is CASSYIIGQGAFSTGYTF. The DNA of the CDR3 is TGTGCCAGCAGTTATATTATAGGACAGGGGGCGTTTTCCACCGGCTACACCTTC. This chain connects TRBV6-6 to TRBJ1-2; the match to TRBD1 covers 11 bases. The CDR3 length is 18 residues. V trimming: 3 bases; J trimming: 8 bases; junction bases outside the gene matches: 17. Per the germline V gene, CDR1 is MNHNY and CDR2 is SVGAGI (reference sequence).

Worth noting for this clonotype: Just one base apart from a much larger clone, this may be a read error. This sequence joins TRBV5-4 and TRBJ2-2, with D possibly called TRBD1 or TRBD2 (5 bases each). With 3 bases removed from V and 5 bases from J, the gap between germline ends came to 14 bases. Germline CDR1 reads SGHNT; CDR2 reads YYREEE (reference sequence). CDR3 length: 15 amino acids. The CDR3 bases are TGTGCCAGCAGCTACGGGGCAGGGCGGACCGGGGAGCTGTTTTTT. Amino acids: CASSYGAGRTGELFF.

This clonotype was detected many times. The chain joins TRBV9 to TRBJ1-4, with a weak D call TRBD1 (5 bases). The CDR3 has 15 residues. V was pared by 3 bases and J by 2 bases, with 11 bases between. Per the germline V gene, CDR1 is SGDLS and CDR2 is YYNGEE. As DNA, the CDR3 is TGTGCCAGCAGCGCCGGGACTTCGACTAATGAAAAACTGTTTTTT. Its translation: CASSAGTSTNEKLFF.

This clonotype was observed many times. The CDR3 reads CASSPRTSGKADTQYF. The CDR3 nucleotides are TGTGCCAGCAGCCCACGGACTAGCGGGAAGGCAGATACGCAGTATTTT. The chain uses TRBV9 and TRBJ2-3, with TRBD2 identical over 12 bases. Germline CDR1 reads SGDLS; CDR2 reads YYNGEE. Trimming removed 4 bases from V and 4 bases from J; junction bases left unmatched: 7. The CDR3 runs to 16 residues. Supplemented by reference TRBV9 and TRBJ2-3, the full variable domain reads DSGVTQTPKHLITATGQRVTLRCSPRSGDLSVYWYQQSLDQGLQFLIQYYNGEERAKGNILERFSAQQFPDLHSELNLSSLELGDSALYFCASSPRTSGKADTQYFGPGTRLTVL.

As regards this clonotype: A junction boundary mismatches the germline segment, possibly from a read error. J is TRBJ2-7 and V is TRBV10-3, with D tentatively TRBD2 (5 bases). The germline V gene encodes CDR1 ENHRY and CDR2 SYGVKD. The CDR3 contains 16 residues. CDR3 protein: CAVSESSGSTSYEQYF. For the CDR3, the DNA is TGTGCCGTCAGTGAATCAAGCGGATCTACCTCCTACGAGCAGTACTTC.

This clonotype has at least ten counts. V is TRBV6-5 and J is TRBJ2-3, with D uncertain. Germline V gives CDR1 MNHEY, CDR2 SVGAGI. Trimming stripped 7 bases from V and 6 bases from J, with 14 bases between. The CDR3 covers 13 residues. CDR3: CASTHGRRDTQYF. The CDR3 bases are TGTGCCAGCACCCACGGCAGACGTGATACGCAGTATTTT.

This clonotype has a handful of counts. The chain joins TRBV4-2 to TRBJ2-1, with 8 bases lining up with TRBD2. The germline CDR1 and CDR2 sequences are LGHNA and YNFKEQ. The length of the CDR3 is 16 residues. V lost 3 bases, J lost 6 bases, and 10 bases stayed unmatched. The CDR3 reads CASSHVGGREANEQFF. The CDR3 coding sequence is TGTGCCAGCAGCCATGTCGGGGGGCGGGAGGCCAATGAGCAGTTCTTC.